Following are 15 T cell receptor beta chains from one sample sequenced in a study of control samples from healthy donors and cancer patients. Sequenced by immunoSEQ multiplex PCR; TCRdb stores in-frame clones only, minus some. The sample lists about 170,000 clones, 80% to 95% occurring once. The sample was blood. These TCRs come from a woman aged 40 to 50 in good health.

The J gene is TRBJ1-1, the V gene TRBV2, with TRBD1 matching over 7 bases. The V segment lost 7 bases and the J segment 6 bases; nucleotides outside the gene matches: 14. Germline CDR1 SNHLY, CDR2 FYNNEI. There are 15 residues in the CDR3. The CDR3, as DNA: TGTGCCAGCACAGGACCGGGACAGCCAGGACCTGAAGCTTTCTTT. This sequence encodes CASTGPGQPGPEAFF.

The chain is built from TRBV15 and TRBJ2-1; 7 bases map to TRBD2. The CDR3 is 18 residues long. The junction had 16 bases not matched to a gene; V was cut back by 8 bases and J by 0 bases. The germline V gene has CDR1 LNHNV and CDR2 YYDKDF (reference sequence). The CDR3, as DNA: TGTGCCACCGGGGCGAACTCGGGGGGACCGGGCTCCTACAATGAGCAGTTCTTC. It encodes CATGANSGGPGSYNEQFF.

The V gene is TRBV6-5, the J gene TRBJ1-2; D is uncertain. CDR3 length: 13 amino acids. Germline V gene sequence: CDR1 MNHEY, CDR2 SVGAGI. V dropped 6 bases and J dropped 8 bases, with 16 bases sitting between them. The CDR3 spells CASRPGAPAGYTF. The CDR3 region has the DNA TGTGCCAGCAGACCCGGAGCTCCGGCCGGCTACACCTTC.

For the CDR3, the DNA is TGTGCCAGTAGTTGGCAGGCGGGGTGGATTGAATATGAGCAGTTCTTC. It codes for CASSWQAGWIEYEQFF. The V and J genes are TRBV19 and TRBJ2-1, with a possible D match to TRBD2 (6 bases). Per germline, CDR1 LNHDA and CDR2 SQIVND (reference sequence). V was trimmed by 5 bases and J by 8 bases, leaving 22 bases between them. This CDR3 spans 16 amino acids.

This CDR3 reads CASSYSQGVYEQYF. The CDR3 nucleotides read TGTGCCAGCAGTTACTCACAGGGGGTCTACGAGCAGTACTTC. The rearrangement links TRBV6-5 to TRBJ2-7; 8 bases line up with TRBD1. Looked up from germline, CDR1 is MNHEY and CDR2 is SVGAGI. The J segment lost 3 bases and the V segment lost 0 bases, leaving 1 base of the junction unmatched. The CDR3 is 14 amino acids.

This chain joins TRBV5-5 and TRBJ2-5; D unclear. The V end was cut by 0 bases, the J end by 6 bases, with 12 bases between. In germline, CDR1 is SGHKS, CDR2 YYEKEE (reference sequence). This CDR3 has 14 amino acids. In DNA form, the CDR3 reads TGTGCCAGCAGCTTGGGGGCATCTCCCAAGACCCAGTACTTC. Translating gives CASSLGASPKTQYF.

DNA of the CDR3: TGTGCCAGCAGCCCCTCCCTGGAAAGTAAAGAGACCCAGTACTTC. It translates to CASSPSLESKETQYF. The rearrangement joins TRBV7-9 to TRBJ2-5; D unclear. The CDR3 covers 15 residues. V was shortened by 5 bases and J by 3 bases, with 16 bases between the two germline ends. The germline CDR1 and CDR2 sequences are SEHNR and FQNEAQ (reference sequence).

This clone occurred once. The V gene is TRBV10-2, the J gene TRBJ1-5; unclear D gene. The CDR3 covers 14 residues. Germline assignment: CDR1 WSHSY and CDR2 SAAADI. Trimming left V 2 bases short and J 0 bases short, with 5 bases between. Written as DNA, the CDR3 is TGCGCCAGCAGTGAGCAAACTAGCAATCAGCCCCAGCATTTT. Encoded protein: CASSEQTSNQPQHF.

Concerning this clone itself: One end of the junction does not line up with germline, which may come from a read error. The genes are TRBV27 and TRBJ1-6; 7 nucleotides agree with TRBD1. The germline V gene has CDR1 MNHEY and CDR2 SMNVEV (reference sequence). This CDR3 has 13 residues. CDR3 DNA sequence: TGTGCCTGCAGGGGGTTGTGGAATTCACCCCTCCACTTT. It encodes CACRGLWNSPLHF.

The CDR3 loop is CSATPYNEQFF. CDR3 bases: TGCAGTGCTACCCCCTACAATGAGCAGTTCTTC. The chain couples TRBV20-1 to TRBJ2-1; D gene ambiguous. This CDR3 region has 11 residues. Germline V lookup: CDR1 DFQATT, CDR2 SNEGSKA (reference sequence). Between the trimmed V and J ends, which lost 4 bases and 2 bases, there was a span of 3 bases.

The gene calls are TRBV18 and TRBJ2-2; D assignment may be TRBD1 or TRBD2 (5 bases each). Deletions cut 2 bases from V and 5 bases from J, with 12 bases between. CDR3 size: 15 residues. Germline V gene sequence: CDR1 KGHSH, CDR2 LQKENI. CDR3 coding DNA: TGTGCCAGCTCACCATGGGACGCCGGTACCGGGGAGCTGTTTTTT. Translated, it gives CASSPWDAGTGELFF.

This clone was counted a few times. The chain carries TRBV27 and TRBJ2-3; 10 bases are a match to TRBD2. V was pared by 5 bases and J by 9 bases, with 8 bases of the junction left unmatched. CDR1 and CDR2 from the germline V gene are MNHEY and SMNVEV (reference sequence). This CDR3 spans 14 amino acids. CDR3 sequence: CASSPRGSGGTQYF. In DNA form, the CDR3 reads TGTGCCAGCAGTCCTCGAGGTAGCGGGGGGACGCAGTATTTT.

The chain is built from TRBV10-2 and TRBJ2-1; TRBD2 might be the D (5 bases). Germline V lookup: CDR1 WSHSY, CDR2 SAAADI. V was cut by 3 bases and J by 0 bases, with 9 bases left in between. CDR3 length: 15 amino acids. CDR3 coding DNA: TGCGCCAGCAGTGAAGAGGGAAGCTCCTACAATGAGCAGTTCTTC. Translation gives CASSEEGSSYNEQFF.

DNA of the CDR3: TGTGCCAGCAGCTTATTTAAATACACGACAGATACGCAGTATTTT. Residues: CASSLFKYTTDTQYF. The chain combines TRBV7-9 with TRBJ2-3; unclear D gene. Trimming left V 2 bases short and J 3 bases short, with 12 bases between. CDR3 length: 15 residues. Germline CDR1 and CDR2: SEHNR and FQNEAQ (reference sequence). The full variable domain, its missing parts supplied by reference TRBV7-9 and TRBJ2-3, is DTGVSQNPRHKITKRGQNVTFRCDPISEHNRLYWYRQTLGQGPEFLTYFQNEAQLEKSRLLSDRFSAERPKGSFSTLEIQRTEQGDSAMYLCASSLFKYTTDTQYFGPGTRLTVL.

This rearrangement joins TRBV6-6 to TRBJ1-2; D gene uncertain. The CDR3 loop spans 11 amino acids. The V gene's germline CDR1 is MNHNY and CDR2 SVGAGI (reference sequence). Trimming took 6 bases from V and 1 from J, leaving 3 bases between them. CDR3: CASRSNYGYTF. For the CDR3, the DNA is TGTGCCAGCAGAAGTAACTATGGCTACACCTTC.